The present entry profiles one TCR beta chain with its context. This CDR3 has 14 residues. The germline CDR1 and CDR2 sequences are ENHRY and SYGVKD. Trimming took 3 bases from V and 2 from J; bases not matched to a gene: 4. Treatment meaning: oral pan-JAK inhibitor, 5-10 mg twice daily. It was cDNA, reverse transcribed from extracted RNA, that served as the sequencing template. Using immunoSEQ multiplex PCR, the repertoire was profiled, and TCRdb retains in-frame clones only, with some absent. The sample holds about 180,000 clones, about 55% seen once. The source of the sample is a study of CD8+ T cells in alopecia areata.

The clonotype originates from a human donor with alopecia areata. The sequences come from CD8+ T cells sorted from blood, collected at week 24, from a patient treated with tofacitinib. This chain links TRBV10-3 with TRBJ2-7; 7 bases match TRBD1. CDR3 DNA: TGTGCCATCAGTGATTGGGACAGCCCCTACGAGCAGTACTTC. Its translation: CAISDWDSPYEQYF.